Each of the 5 T cell receptor beta chains below was sequenced from the same sample in a study of T-cell memory formation after mild COVID-19. TCRdb analysed the 5' RACE reads with MiXCR anew, one entry per CDR3 protein. Of a few hundred thousand distinct CDR3 sequences listed, around 15% are singletons. Sequencing was performed on PBMCs or a T cell subset sorted from them (not recorded which). All receptors come from a man aged 18 to 35 who had mild COVID-19 (a few samples of this study predate the infection). Cell type and time point are not known.

This chain connects TRBV5-5 to TRBJ1-4; no clear D. This CDR3 contains 14 residues. Germline loops: CDR1 SGHKS, CDR2 YYEKEE (reference sequence). The V end was cut by 10 bases, the J end by 0 bases, with 13 bases between. The CDR3 nucleotides read TGTGCCTCCCATCCATCCGCAACTAATGAAAAACTGTTTTTT. Protein: CASHPSATNEKLFF.

The chain joins TRBV20-1 to TRBJ1-6; D uncertain. Trimming pared 1 base from V and 0 bases from J, leaving 7 bases between. The V gene's germline CDR1 is DFQATT and CDR2 SNEGSKA (reference sequence). CDR3 size: 15 residues. Written as DNA, the CDR3 is TGCAGTGCTAGAGTACAGAGCTCCTATAATTCACCCCTCCACTTT. Its translation is CSARVQSSYNSPLHF.

The V gene is TRBV7-6, the J gene TRBJ2-2, with 7 bases that match TRBD2. The CDR3 is 16 residues long. CDR1 and CDR2 from the germline V gene are SGHVS and FNYEAQ. V shed 5 bases, J shed 0 bases, and the junction held 6 bases outside the gene matches. CDR3 residues: CASSTTGGSNTGELFF. CDR3 DNA: TGTGCCAGCAGCACGACGGGGGGATCGAACACCGGGGAGCTGTTTTTT.

This clonotype has a handful of counts. Germline and junction disagree at one end, which may indicate a read error. The rearrangement links TRBV6-5 to TRBJ2-3; D is undetermined. Germline V gives CDR1 MNHEY, CDR2 SVGAGI. The CDR3 has 15 amino acids. CDR3 protein: CASSYSIGGSTSEDF. CDR3 in DNA: TGTGCCAGCAGTTACTCGATAGGTGGGTCCACCAGCGAGGATTTT.

The chain carries TRBV3-1 and TRBJ1-6, with TRBD1 matching 7 bases. V lost 1 base, J lost 5 bases, and 2 bases stayed unmatched. In germline, CDR1 is LGHDT, CDR2 YNNKEL (reference sequence). CDR3 length: 15 amino acids. CDR3 sequence reads: CASSQGTGDNSPLHF. CDR3 sequence (DNA): TGTGCCAGCAGCCAAGGGACAGGTGATAATTCACCCCTCCACTTT.